A single sample is the source of the 19 T cell receptor beta chains below, sequenced in a study of T cells in Graves' hyperthyroidism and ophthalmopathy. TCR beta CDR3 region amplification was performed from RNA transcripts. A first-round RT-PCR of the TCR CDR3 used the HTBI primer set. TCRdb re-derived calls from the multiplex PCR reads in MiXCR, one entry per CDR3 protein. The table lists approximately 610,000 distinct CDR3 sequences, about a sixth of them singletons, with around a sixth in the top ten. The specimen was blood. All receptors derive from a woman younger than 30 with Graves' hyperthyroidism.

V and J are TRBV6-1 and TRBJ1-2; D not certain. Per germline, CDR1 MNHNS and CDR2 SASEGT. V was shortened by 1 base and J by 4 bases, with 13 bases between the two germline ends. The CDR3 length is 15 residues. This chain's CDR3 is CASSEDPTLSYGYTF. CDR3 sequence (DNA): TGTGCCAGCAGTGAAGACCCTACGCTGTCCTATGGCTACACCTTC.

In this sample, this clonotype turned up many times. This sequence joins TRBV2 and TRBJ2-7; D is undetermined. Germline loops: CDR1 SNHLY, CDR2 FYNNEI. The CDR3 consists of 12 residues. Trimming removed 4 bases at V and 4 bases at J, with 8 bases between. CDR3 sequence reads: CASSVRQYEQYF. CDR3 coding DNA: TGTGCCAGCAGTGTCCGGCAGTACGAGCAGTACTTC.

This clonotype has ten or more counts. The chain carries TRBV12-3 or TRBV12-4 and TRBJ1-1; TRBD1 agrees at 9 bases. The CDR3 consists of 17 residues. V shed 5 bases and J 2 bases; nucleotides not matched to a gene: 12. The CDR3 loop is CASSRRDRVSENTEAFF. The CDR3 DNA reads TGTGCCAGCAGTCGCCGGGACAGGGTATCAGAAAACACTGAAGCTTTCTTT.

This clonotype was observed a few times. The chain employs TRBV28 and TRBJ1-5; 7 bases are shared with TRBD1. The CDR3 has 17 residues. V lost 4 bases to trimming and J lost 2 bases; unmatched junction nucleotides: 11. Per germline, CDR1 MDHEN and CDR2 SYDVKM. In DNA, the CDR3 is TGTGCCAGCAGTTCAGCGACAGGGCTGCAGGGCAATCAGCCCCAGCATTTT. Amino acids: CASSSATGLQGNQPQHF.

There are many counts of this clonotype. The genes are TRBV6-1 and TRBJ2-1, with D tentatively TRBD1 or TRBD2 (7 bases each). V was clipped by 7 bases and J by 0 bases, with 16 bases between them. Germline V gene sequence: CDR1 MNHNS, CDR2 SASEGT. The CDR3 is made up of 16 amino acids. CDR3 loop: CASIPGGGSSYNEQFF. CDR3 in DNA: TGTGCCAGCATCCCAGGGGGGGGGAGCTCCTACAATGAGCAGTTCTTC.

This clonotype was found many times. The chain carries TRBV6-1 and TRBJ2-3, with 12 bases identical to TRBD2. This CDR3 spans 15 amino acids. The germline CDR1 and CDR2 sequences are MNHNS and SASEGT. V shed 5 bases and J 5 bases; nucleotides not matched to a gene: 5. CDR3 protein: CASSNLAGGRDTQYF. For the CDR3, the DNA is TGTGCCAGCAGTAACCTAGCGGGGGGGCGAGATACGCAGTATTTT.

This clonotype was observed many times. J is TRBJ1-2 and V is TRBV11-2; no clear D. The V gene lost 0 bases and the J gene lost 7 bases, with 18 bases spanning the gap. Germline V CDR1 and CDR2: SGHAT, FQNNGV. This CDR3 contains 16 residues. The CDR3 protein is CASSLDLADRWGGYTF. In DNA, the CDR3 is TGTGCCAGCAGCTTAGATCTAGCGGACCGCTGGGGTGGCTACACCTTC.

Turning to this clonotype: This may be a read error: a much more frequent sequence differs by one nucleotide. The chain joins TRBV12-3 or TRBV12-4 to TRBJ2-7; no firm D call. The CDR3 runs to 14 residues. Trimming left V 6 bases short and J 4 bases short, with 16 bases between. The CDR3 loop is CASSSSAVGYEQYF. The CDR3 bases are TGTGCCAGCAGCTCCAGTGCTGTGGGATACGAGCAGTACTTC.

This clonotype was counted many times. The rearrangement uses TRBV2 and TRBJ2-3, with 14 nucleotides matching TRBD2. Germline-derived CDR1 and CDR2 are SNHLY and FYNNEI. CDR3 size: 15 residues. Trimming took 8 bases from V and 6 from J; bases not matched to a gene: 7. CDR3 sequence: CASARLAGGRDTQYF. Written as DNA, the CDR3 is TGTGCCAGCGCAAGACTAGCGGGGGGGCGGGATACGCAGTATTTT.

Details on this clonotype: A much larger clone is a single base away; this may be a read error. This chain links TRBV27 with TRBJ1-2; no definite D call. Germline CDR1 is MNHEY and CDR2 is SMNVEV (reference sequence). This CDR3 has 14 amino acids. CDR3 sequence reads: CASSLKVSNYGYAF. In DNA, the CDR3 is TGTGCCAGCAGTTTAAAGGTTTCTAACTATGGCTACGCCTTC.

This clonotype was observed many times. The J gene is TRBJ2-1, the V gene TRBV28, with 11 bases identical to TRBD2. J lost 5 bases, V lost 6 bases, and 6 bases had no gene match. CDR3 length: 15 amino acids. CDR1 is MDHEN and CDR2 is SYDVKM in the germline V gene. CDR3 loop: CASRQGTSGNNEQFF. CDR3 nucleotide sequence: TGTGCCAGCAGACAGGGGACTAGCGGAAACAATGAGCAGTTCTTC.

In this sample, this clonotype turned up many times. J is TRBJ2-7 and V is TRBV2; 7 bases line up with TRBD1. The CDR3 has 18 amino acids. Trimming at V came to 6 bases and at J to 0 bases, leaving 17 bases not matched to a gene. Germline V gene data show CDR1 as SNHLY and CDR2 as FYNNEI. In DNA form, the CDR3 reads TGTGCCAGCAGAGCTATTGTTTACGGACAGGAAAACTCCTACGAGCAGTACTTC. Its translation is CASRAIVYGQENSYEQYF.

This clonotype was counted many times. This chain uses TRBV20-1 with TRBJ2-7; 8 positions match TRBD2. CDR3 length equals 15 residues. From germline, CDR1 is DFQATT and CDR2 SNEGSKA (reference sequence). V lost 5 bases and J lost 7; bases outside the gene matches: 16. CDR3 nucleotide sequence: TGCAGTGCTGGTTCTTTTGGCGGGAGGCCCTCTGAGCAGTACTTC. It encodes CSAGSFGGRPSEQYF.

This clonotype was counted ten times or more. The chain uses TRBV4-1 and TRBJ2-1; TRBD2 matches at 12 bases. The trim removed 1 base at V and 3 bases at J, leaving 13 bases unmatched. CDR1 and CDR2 from the germline V gene are MGHRA and YSYEKL. The length of the CDR3 is 20 residues. DNA for the CDR3: TGCGCCAGCAGCCAAGGGGGAGCTAGCGGGAGGGCCGAGGTCTACAATGAGCAGTTCTTC. It translates to CASSQGGASGRAEVYNEQFF.

This clonotype appeared a few times. The chain recombines TRBV15 with TRBJ1-5; D call uncertain. Germline CDR1 and CDR2: LNHNV and YYDKDF (reference sequence). V lost 5 bases, J lost 7 bases, and 15 bases lay in between. The CDR3 covers 14 residues. The CDR3 DNA is TGTGCCACCAGCCCCATTAGAGAGCTCCAGCCCCAGCATTTT. It encodes CATSPIRELQPQHF. The whole variable domain, remainder taken from reference TRBV15 and TRBJ1-5, is DAMVIQNPRYQVTQFGKPVTLSCSQTLNHNVMYWYQQKSSQAPKLLFHYYDKDFNNEADTPDNFQSRRPNTSFCFLDIRSPGLGDTAMYLCATSPIRELQPQHFGDGTRLSIL.

This clonotype was detected only a few times. Being one base from a much bigger clone, this may be a read error. V and J are TRBV6-1 and TRBJ1-1; D not resolved. CDR1 is MNHNS, CDR2 SASEGT, per germline. The CDR3 has 14 amino acids. The CDR3 region has the DNA TGTGCCAGCAGAGTAGGACTGCCGAACACTGAAACTTTCTTT. Its protein product is CASRVGLPNTETFF.

This clonotype was counted only a few times. The chain has TRBV7-2 and TRBJ2-7, with 7 nucleotides matching TRBD2. Germline trimming cut 3 bases from V and 2 bases from J; bases unmatched to any gene: 7. The CDR3 has 15 amino acids. In germline, CDR1 is SGHTA, CDR2 FQGNSA. CDR3 sequence: CASSFKGGGTYEQYF. CDR3 DNA sequence: TGTGCCAGCAGCTTTAAGGGCGGGGGAACCTACGAGCAGTACTTC.

This clonotype showed up just once. V usage is TRBV19 and J usage is TRBJ1-1; a weak D match, TRBD1 (5 bases). Germline assignment: CDR1 LNHDA and CDR2 SQIVND (reference sequence). This CDR3 has 16 residues. V lost 5 bases to trimming and J lost 1 base, with 17 bases between them. The CDR3 DNA reads TGTGCCAGTAGTCCGTGGGGACGGGGCGGGAACACTGAAGCTTTCTTT. Translation gives CASSPWGRGGNTEAFF. Looking up the rest from reference TRBV19 and TRBJ1-1 gives the full variable domain: DGGITQSPKYLFRKEGQNVTLSCEQNLNHDAMYWYRQDPGQGLRLIYYSQIVNDFQKGDIAEGYSVSREKKESFPLTVTSAQKNPTAFYLCASSPWGRGGNTEAFFGQGTRLTVV.

This clonotype was observed many times. The CDR3 spells CSARDPLRKAYEQYF. The CDR3 nucleotides are TGCAGTGCTAGAGACCCCTTACGAAAGGCCTACGAGCAGTACTTC. The chain joins TRBV20-1 to TRBJ2-7; D ambiguous. Germline V gives CDR1 DFQATT, CDR2 SNEGSKA (reference sequence). CDR3 length: 15 residues. V was cut by 0 bases and J by 2 bases, with 14 bases left in between.